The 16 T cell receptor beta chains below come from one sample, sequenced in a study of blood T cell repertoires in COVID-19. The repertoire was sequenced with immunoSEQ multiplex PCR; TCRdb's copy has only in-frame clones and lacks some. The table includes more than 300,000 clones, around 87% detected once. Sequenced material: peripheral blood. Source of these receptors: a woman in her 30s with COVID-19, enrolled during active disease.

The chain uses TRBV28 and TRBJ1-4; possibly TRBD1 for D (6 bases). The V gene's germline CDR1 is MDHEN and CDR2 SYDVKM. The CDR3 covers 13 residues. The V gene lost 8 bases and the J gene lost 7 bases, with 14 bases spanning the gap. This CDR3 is CASGGRVGEKLFF. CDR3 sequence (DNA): TGTGCCAGCGGGGGCAGAGTAGGTGAAAAACTGTTTTTT. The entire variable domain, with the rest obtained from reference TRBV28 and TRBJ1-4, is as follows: DVKVTQSSRYLVKRTGEKVFLECVQDMDHENMFWYRQDPGLGLRLIYFSYDVKMKEKGDIPEGYSVSREKKERFSLILESASTNQTSMYLCASGGRVGEKLFFGSGTQLSVL.

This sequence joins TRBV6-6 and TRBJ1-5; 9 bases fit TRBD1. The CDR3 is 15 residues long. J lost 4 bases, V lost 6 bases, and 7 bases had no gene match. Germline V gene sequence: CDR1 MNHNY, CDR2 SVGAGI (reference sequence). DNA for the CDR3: TGTGCCAGCAGAACCGGGACAGGGTTGAATCAGCCCCAGCATTTT. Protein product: CASRTGTGLNQPQHF.

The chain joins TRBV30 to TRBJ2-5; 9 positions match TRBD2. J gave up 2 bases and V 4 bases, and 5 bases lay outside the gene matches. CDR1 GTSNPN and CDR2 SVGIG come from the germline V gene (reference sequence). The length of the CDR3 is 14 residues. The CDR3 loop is CAWTPLAGQETQYF. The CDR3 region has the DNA TGTGCCTGGACGCCCCTAGCGGGACAAGAGACCCAGTACTTC.

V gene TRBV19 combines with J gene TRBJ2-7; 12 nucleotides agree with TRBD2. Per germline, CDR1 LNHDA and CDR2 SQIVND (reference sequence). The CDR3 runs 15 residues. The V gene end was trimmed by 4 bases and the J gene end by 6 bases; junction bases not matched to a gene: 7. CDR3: CASSTSSGRVGEQYF. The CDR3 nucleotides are TGTGCCAGTAGTACTTCTAGCGGGAGGGTCGGCGAGCAGTACTTC.

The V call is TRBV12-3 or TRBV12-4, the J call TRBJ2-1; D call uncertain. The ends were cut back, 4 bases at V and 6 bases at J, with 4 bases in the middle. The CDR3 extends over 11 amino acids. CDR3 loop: CASSYINEQFF. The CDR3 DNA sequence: TGTGCCAGCAGTTACATCAATGAGCAGTTCTTC.

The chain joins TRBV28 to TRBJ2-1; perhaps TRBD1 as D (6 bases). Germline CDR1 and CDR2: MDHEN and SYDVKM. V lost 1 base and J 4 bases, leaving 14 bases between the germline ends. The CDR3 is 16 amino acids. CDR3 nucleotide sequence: TGTGCCAGCAGTTTATCACAGGGCTTAGGGTACAATGAGCAGTTCTTC. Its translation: CASSLSQGLGYNEQFF.

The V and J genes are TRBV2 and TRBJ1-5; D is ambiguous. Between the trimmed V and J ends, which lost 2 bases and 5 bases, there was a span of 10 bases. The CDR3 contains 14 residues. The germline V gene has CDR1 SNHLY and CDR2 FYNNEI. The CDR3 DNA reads TGTGCCAGCAGTGAAACAGCAACTCATCAGCCCCAGCATTTT. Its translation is CASSETATHQPQHF.

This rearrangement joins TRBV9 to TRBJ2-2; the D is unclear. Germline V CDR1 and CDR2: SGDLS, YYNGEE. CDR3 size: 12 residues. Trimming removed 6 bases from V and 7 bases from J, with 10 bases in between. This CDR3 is CASNVNGGELFF. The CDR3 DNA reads TGTGCCAGCAACGTCAACGGCGGGGAGCTGTTTTTT.

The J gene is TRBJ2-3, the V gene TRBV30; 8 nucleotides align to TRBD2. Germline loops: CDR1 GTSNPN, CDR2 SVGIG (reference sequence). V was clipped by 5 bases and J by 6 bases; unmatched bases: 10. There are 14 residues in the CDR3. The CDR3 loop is CAWAIAGSSDTQYF. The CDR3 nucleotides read TGTGCCTGGGCTATAGCGGGATCCTCCGATACGCAGTATTTT. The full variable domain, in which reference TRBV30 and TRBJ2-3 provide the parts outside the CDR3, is SQTIHQWPATLVQPVGSPLSLECTVEGTSNPNLYWYRQAAGRGLQLLFYSVGIGQISSEVPQNLSASRPQDRQFILSSKKLLLSDSGFYLCAWAIAGSSDTQYFGPGTRLTVL.

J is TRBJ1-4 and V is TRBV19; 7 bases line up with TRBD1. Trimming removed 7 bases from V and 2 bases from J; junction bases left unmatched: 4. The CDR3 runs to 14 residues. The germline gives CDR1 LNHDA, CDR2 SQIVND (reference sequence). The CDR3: CASTTGVTNEKLFF. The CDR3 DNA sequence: TGTGCCAGTACAACAGGGGTGACTAATGAAAAACTGTTTTTT.

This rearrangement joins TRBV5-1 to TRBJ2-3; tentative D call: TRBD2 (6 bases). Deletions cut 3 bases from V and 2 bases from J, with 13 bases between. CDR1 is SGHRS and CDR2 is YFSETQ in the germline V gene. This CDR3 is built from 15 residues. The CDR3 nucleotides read TGCGCCAGCAGCTCCGAAGCGGGTTTCACAGATACGCAGTATTTT. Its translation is CASSSEAGFTDTQYF.

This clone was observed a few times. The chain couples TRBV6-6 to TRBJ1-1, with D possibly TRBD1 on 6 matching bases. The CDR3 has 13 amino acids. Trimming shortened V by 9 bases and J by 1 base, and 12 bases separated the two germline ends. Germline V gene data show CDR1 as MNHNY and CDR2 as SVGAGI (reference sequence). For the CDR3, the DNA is TGTGCCAGTAAATCGACAGGGAACACTGAAGCTTTCTTT. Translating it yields CASKSTGNTEAFF.

This chain's CDR3 is CASRTAFGQGGDNEQFF. CDR3 DNA sequence: TGTGCCAGCAGGACCGCTTTCGGACAGGGAGGGGACAATGAGCAGTTCTTC. The chain uses TRBV2 and TRBJ2-1, with a possible D match to TRBD1 (8 bases). CDR3 size: 17 residues. Germline V lookup: CDR1 SNHLY, CDR2 FYNNEI. V was pared by 6 bases and J by 5 bases, with 23 bases between.

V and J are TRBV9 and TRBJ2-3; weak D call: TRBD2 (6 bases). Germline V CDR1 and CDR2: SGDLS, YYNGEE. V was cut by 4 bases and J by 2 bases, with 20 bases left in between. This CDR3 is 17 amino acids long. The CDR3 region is CASSPGPPRDFTDTQYF. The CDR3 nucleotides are TGTGCCAGCAGCCCAGGGCCCCCCCGGGACTTCACAGATACGCAGTATTTT.

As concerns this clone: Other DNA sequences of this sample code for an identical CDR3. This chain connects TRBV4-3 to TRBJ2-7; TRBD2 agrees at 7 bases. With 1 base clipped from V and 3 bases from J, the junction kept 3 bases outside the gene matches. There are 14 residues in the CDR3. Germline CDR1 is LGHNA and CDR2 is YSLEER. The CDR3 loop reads CASSQAPGGYEQYF. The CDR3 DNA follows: TGCGCCAGCAGCCAAGCCCCGGGGGGCTACGAGCAGTACTTC.

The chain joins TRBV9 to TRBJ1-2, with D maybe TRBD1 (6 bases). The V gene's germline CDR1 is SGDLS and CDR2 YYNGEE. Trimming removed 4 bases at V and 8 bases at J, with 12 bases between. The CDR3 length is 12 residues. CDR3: CASSLDRNGYTF. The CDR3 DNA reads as TGTGCCAGCAGCTTGGACAGAAACGGCTACACCTTC.